Below are 30 T cell receptor beta chains sequenced from a single sample in a study of beta chain features in type 1 diabetes. The sequenced template was cDNA made from the entire isolated RNA. Sequenced by immunoSEQ multiplex PCR; TCRdb stores in-frame clones only, minus some. The repertoire holds about 160,000 clones, with approximately 9% as singletons. Antigens of these TCRs are unknown. Whole-study findings and limits: Shortening that was moderate but significant affected the TCRB CDR3s of Type 1 diabetes patients in all four CD4+ subsets.

The sequencing input was central memory CD4+ T cells from blood. The source is a woman in her late teens or twenties with type 1 diabetes.

The chain links TRBV7-2 to TRBJ2-7; the D gene is possibly TRBD2 (6 bases). The CDR3 is 14 residues long. Trimming took off 5 bases at V and 0 bases at J, with 11 bases between the two ends. Germline CDR1 SGHTA, CDR2 FQGNSA. The DNA of the CDR3 is TGTGCCAGCAGCCGCCGGAGGGACTCCTACGAGCAGTACTTC. Amino acids: CASSRRRDSYEQYF. Using reference TRBV7-2 and TRBJ2-7 for the parts outside the CDR3, the full variable domain is GAGVSQSPSNKVTEKGKDVELRCDPISGHTALYWYRQSLGQGLEFLIYFQGNSAPDKSGLPSDRFSAERTGGSVSTLTIQRTQQEDSAVYLCASSRRRDSYEQYFGPGTRLTVT.

There are a few counts of this clone. This chain uses TRBV6-4 with TRBJ1-5, with 7 bases fitting TRBD1. The CDR3 is 13 amino acids. With 10 bases clipped from V and 4 bases from J, the junction kept 7 bases outside the gene matches. From germline, CDR1 is MRHNA and CDR2 SNTAGT. CDR3 DNA: TGTGCCACCCTACGGGACAGAAATCAGCCCCAGCATTTT. Translated: CATLRDRNQPQHF.

The CDR3, as DNA: TGTGCCAGCAGCCAAGGGATAGAGGACAGAAGGCAGCCCCAGCATTTT. Protein: CASSQGIEDRRQPQHF. The J gene is TRBJ1-5, the V gene TRBV4-2; the D gene is possibly TRBD1 (6 bases). Germline CDR1 and CDR2: LGHNA and YNFKEQ. The CDR3 sequence is 16 residues long. V lost 1 base to trimming and J lost 7 bases, with 17 bases between them.

J is TRBJ2-3 and V is TRBV7-2; D uncertain. Germline V gives CDR1 SGHTA, CDR2 FQGNSA. Deletions cut 1 base from V and 2 bases from J, with 10 bases between. This CDR3 comprises 15 residues. This CDR3 reads CASSLVTAFTDTQYF. The CDR3 DNA is TGTGCCAGCAGCTTAGTAACAGCCTTCACAGATACGCAGTATTTT.

There are a few counts of this clone. The gene calls are TRBV7-2 and TRBJ2-2; 8 nucleotides agree with TRBD1. Germline V CDR1 and CDR2: SGHTA, FQGNSA. V dropped 7 bases and J dropped 0; count of bases not matched to a gene: 4. The CDR3 consists of 15 residues. The chain's CDR3 is CASIGQGSNTGELFF. CDR3 in DNA: TGTGCCAGCATCGGACAGGGTTCGAACACCGGGGAGCTGTTTTTT.

The chain employs TRBV10-3 and TRBJ2-5, with 7 bases matching TRBD1. Trimming removed 11 bases from V and 3 bases from J; junction bases left unmatched: 6. The CDR3 length is 12 residues. Germline lookup yields CDR1 ENHRY and CDR2 SYGVKD. CDR3 sequence: CAVGTAEETQYF. Written as DNA, the CDR3 is TGTGCCGTTGGGACAGCGGAAGAGACCCAGTACTTC.

The rearrangement links TRBV29-1 to TRBJ1-1, with D perhaps TRBD1 (5 bases). CDR1 SQVTM and CDR2 ANQGSEA come from the germline V gene. V lost 7 bases and J lost 2, with 17 bases in between. This CDR3 comprises 14 residues. The CDR3 nucleotides are TGCAGCGCCCAATGGGGGGGTCAAAACACTGAAGCTTTCTTT. Its protein is CSAQWGGQNTEAFF.

The sample holds a few counts of this clone. CDR3 DNA: TGTGCCAGCAGCCAAGTCCCGGACTACGAGCAGTACTTC. Translation: CASSQVPDYEQYF. This chain links TRBV14 with TRBJ2-5; D is uncertain. Judging by the DNA end, TRBJ2-7 fits better; the J call may be wrong. The CDR3 extends over 13 amino acids. CDR1 and CDR2 from the germline V gene are SGHDN and FVKESK.

This clone showed up just a few times. The rearrangement uses TRBV4-2 and TRBJ1-2; a possible D gene is TRBD1 (6 bases). Trimming left V 1 base short and J 7 bases short, with 22 bases between. The germline V gene encodes CDR1 LGHNA and CDR2 YNFKEQ. The CDR3 is 17 residues long. The CDR3 region is CASSQGRIGGAPTGYTF. CDR3 DNA: TGTGCCAGCAGCCAAGGAAGAATAGGGGGGGCGCCGACTGGCTACACCTTC.

This clone showed up just a few times. Here the CDR3 DNA reads TGTGCCAGCAGCAAACTAGCGGGGGGGCTGAATGAGCAGTTCTTC. Its protein is CASSKLAGGLNEQFF. The chain couples TRBV6-5 to TRBJ2-1; the match to TRBD2 covers 13 bases. Germline loops: CDR1 MNHEY, CDR2 SVGAGI. V gave up 6 bases and J gave up 7 bases; unmatched junction bases: 6. The CDR3 has 15 amino acids.

The chain has TRBV5-1 and TRBJ2-3; 8 nucleotides line up with TRBD2. The CDR3 is 15 amino acids. V was clipped by 5 bases and J by 4 bases; unmatched bases: 9. Germline assignment: CDR1 SGHRS and CDR2 YFSETQ. The DNA of the CDR3 is TGCGCCAGCAGAGCGGGGGCATTCGGGCCAGATACGCAGTATTTT. Translation gives CASRAGAFGPDTQYF.

This clone has a handful of counts. This chain uses TRBV7-6 with TRBJ2-1; D may be TRBD2 (6 bases). Per the germline V gene, CDR1 is SGHVS and CDR2 is FNYEAQ. Trimming took 5 bases from V and 6 from J, leaving 11 bases between them. The CDR3 runs to 13 residues. In DNA, the CDR3 is TGTGCCAGCAGCCGAGGGACTGCCAATGAGCAGTTCTTC. It codes for CASSRGTANEQFF.

Of note for this clone: The germline gene is not matched at one end of the junction; a read error may be the cause. The chain joins TRBV15 to TRBJ1-2; D gene unclear. The CDR3 covers 14 residues. Germline CDR1 reads LNHNV; CDR2 reads YYDKDF (reference sequence). The CDR3 nucleotides are TGTGCCACCAACAGAGATCTCGCAGGTTATGGCTACACCTTC. Its protein product is CATNRDLAGYGYTF.

This chain links TRBV7-8 with TRBJ2-7, with 9 bases aligning to TRBD2. This CDR3 is 15 amino acids long. Germline assignment: CDR1 SGHVS and CDR2 FQNEAQ. J was trimmed by 5 bases and V by 5 bases; bases with no gene match: 10. The CDR3 reads CASSQALAGEDEQYF. DNA for the CDR3: TGTGCCAGCAGCCAGGCGTTAGCGGGAGAGGACGAGCAGTACTTC.

This clone was detected only a few times. J is TRBJ2-5 and V is TRBV5-6, with 8 bases fitting TRBD1. Per germline, CDR1 SGHDT and CDR2 YYEEEE. J was trimmed by 2 bases and V by 4 bases; bases with no gene match: 7. The CDR3 has 15 residues. The CDR3 protein is CASSRTGMGQETQYF. The CDR3 DNA follows: TGTGCCAGCAGCAGGACAGGGATGGGACAAGAGACCCAGTACTTC.

The chain joins TRBV4-2 to TRBJ2-7, with 15 bases that match TRBD2. Trimming removed 0 bases from V and 6 bases from J; junction bases left unmatched: 3. The CDR3 has 16 amino acids. Germline lookup yields CDR1 LGHNA and CDR2 YNFKEQ. The CDR3 loop reads CASSQDWTSGRGEQYF. The CDR3 nucleotides are TGTGCCAGCAGCCAAGATTGGACTAGCGGGAGGGGCGAGCAGTACTTC.

This clone was counted only a few times. The chain couples TRBV19 to TRBJ1-5; D might be TRBD1 (6 bases). The CDR3 consists of 13 residues. The V end lost 7 bases, the J end lost 4 bases, and 11 bases lay between the germline ends. Germline V gives CDR1 LNHDA, CDR2 SQIVND (reference sequence). The CDR3 reads CASTTQGNQPQHF. Here the CDR3 DNA reads TGTGCCAGTACTACACAGGGAAATCAGCCCCAGCATTTT.

This clone has just a few counts. The chain uses TRBV27 and TRBJ1-1; possible D gene TRBD1, 6 bases. V was pared by 2 bases and J by 5 bases, with 9 bases between. CDR1 MNHEY and CDR2 SMNVEV come from the germline V gene (reference sequence). The CDR3 is made up of 13 amino acids. The CDR3 reads CASSLRGSTEAFF. Written as DNA, the CDR3 is TGTGCCAGCAGTTTAAGGGGGAGTACTGAAGCTTTCTTT.

The chain uses TRBV7-2 and TRBJ2-1; a weak D match, TRBD2 (5 bases). Germline V CDR1 and CDR2: SGHTA, FQGNSA. This CDR3 is 14 amino acids long. V lost 5 bases and J lost 7, with 15 bases in between. In DNA, the CDR3 is TGTGCCAGCAGCCTTGGATGGAGGCTGAATGAGCAGTTCTTC. This codes for CASSLGWRLNEQFF.

In DNA form, the CDR3 reads TGTGCCAGCAGCTCGAGCGGGAGTGTTTCCTACGAGCAGTACTTC. Translation gives CASSSSGSVSYEQYF. The chain has TRBV7-2 and TRBJ2-7, with 8 bases that match TRBD2. V was clipped by 4 bases and J by 1 base; unmatched bases: 6. The CDR3 sequence is 15 residues long. CDR1 SGHTA and CDR2 FQGNSA come from the germline V gene.

This clone was seen only a few times. V gene TRBV2 combines with J gene TRBJ1-2; D ambiguous. Trimming stripped 5 bases from V and 4 bases from J, with 8 bases between. This CDR3 is 12 amino acids long. CDR1 and CDR2 (germline): SNHLY, FYNNEI. The CDR3 loop reads CASSMSGYGYTF. The CDR3 DNA reads as TGTGCCAGCAGTATGTCGGGCTATGGCTACACCTTC.

The chain is built from TRBV15 and TRBJ2-5, with TRBD1 as a possible D gene (6 bases). Deletions cut 2 bases from V and 5 bases from J, with 15 bases between. There are 15 residues in the CDR3. Per the germline V gene, CDR1 is LNHNV and CDR2 is YYDKDF (reference sequence). The DNA of the CDR3 is TGTGCCACCAGCAGACAGCAGACAGGCCAGGAGACCCAGTACTTC. Its protein product is CATSRQQTGQETQYF.

This clone was detected only a few times. Sequence at one end of the junction differs from germline and may be a read error. V is TRBV7-7 and J is TRBJ2-2; D perhaps matches TRBD1 (6 bases). The CDR3 totals 14 residues. CDR1 and CDR2 from the germline V gene are SSHAT and FNYEAQ (reference sequence). In nucleotides, the CDR3 is TGTGCTAGCAGCTCGACAGGGAACACCGGGGAGCTGTTTTTT. Protein sequence: CASSSTGNTGELFF.

The chain uses TRBV5-1 and TRBJ2-3; 8 bases fit TRBD2. CDR3 size: 15 residues. V trimming: 1 base; J trimming: 2 bases; junction bases outside the gene matches: 3. Germline V CDR1 and CDR2: SGHRS, YFSETQ. CDR3 DNA: TGCGCCAGCAGCTTGTTGACTAGCGACACAGATACGCAGTATTTT. It is translated as CASSLLTSDTDTQYF. The variable domain in full, completed from reference TRBV5-1 and TRBJ2-3, reads KAGVTQTPRYLIKTRGQQVTLSCSPISGHRSVSWYQQTPGQGLQFLFEYFSETQRNKGNFPGRFSGRQFSNSRSEMNVSTLELGDSALYLCASSLLTSDTDTQYFGPGTRLTVL.

This clone has a handful of counts. V gene TRBV15 combines with J gene TRBJ2-1; D perhaps matches TRBD1 (6 bases). V gave up 4 bases and J gave up 10 bases, with 14 bases separating them. The CDR3 is 13 residues long. The germline CDR1 and CDR2 sequences are LNHNV and YYDKDF (reference sequence). This CDR3 is CATSTWTAQEQFF. CDR3 DNA: TGTGCCACCAGCACTTGGACAGCTCAGGAGCAGTTCTTC.

This clone was detected a few times. This chain links TRBV5-1 with TRBJ2-7; 7 bases agree with TRBD1. The CDR3 length is 14 residues. V gave up 2 bases and J gave up 3 bases; unmatched junction bases: 5. CDR1 is SGHRS, CDR2 YFSETQ, per germline. This chain's CDR3 is CASSFRDSFYEQYF. In DNA, the CDR3 is TGCGCCAGCAGCTTCCGGGACAGTTTCTACGAGCAGTACTTC. The entire variable domain, with the rest obtained from reference TRBV5-1 and TRBJ2-7, is as follows: KAGVTQTPRYLIKTRGQQVTLSCSPISGHRSVSWYQQTPGQGLQFLFEYFSETQRNKGNFPGRFSGRQFSNSRSEMNVSTLELGDSALYLCASSFRDSFYEQYFGPGTRLTVT.

This clone was counted a few times. The V gene is TRBV11-2, the J gene TRBJ1-2; TRBD1 might be the D (6 bases). Germline CDR1 reads SGHAT; CDR2 reads FQNNGV. Trimming took 1 base from V and 3 from J, leaving 15 bases between them. This CDR3 comprises 16 residues. Here the CDR3 DNA reads TGTGCCAGCAGCTTAGGGAACAGGGTTGGTGACTATGGCTACACCTTC. Translated: CASSLGNRVGDYGYTF.

The CDR3 DNA follows: TGCAGCGCCGGGGCTAGCGGGACAGATACGCAGTATTTT. Protein sequence: CSAGASGTDTQYF. The chain recombines TRBV29-1 with TRBJ2-3; 8 nucleotides align to TRBD2. Germline CDR1 SQVTM, CDR2 ANQGSEA. The trim removed 7 bases at V and 3 bases at J, leaving 6 bases unmatched. The CDR3 loop spans 13 amino acids.

This clone was recorded at least ten times. J is TRBJ2-3 and V is TRBV7-2; 7 nucleotides agree with TRBD2. From germline, CDR1 is SGHTA and CDR2 FQGNSA. There are 14 residues in the CDR3. V trimming: 5 bases; J trimming: 1 base; junction bases outside the gene matches: 3. The chain's CDR3 is CASSITSGTDTQYF. Written as DNA, the CDR3 is TGTGCCAGCAGCATTACTAGCGGCACAGATACGCAGTATTTT.

The chain uses TRBV5-6 and TRBJ1-6; TRBD1 might be the D (5 bases). V gave up 4 bases and J gave up 10 bases, with 21 bases separating them. There are 16 residues in the CDR3. CDR1 and CDR2 (germline): SGHDT, YYEEEE. The CDR3 loop is CASSDTQGSYGSPLHF. The DNA of the CDR3 is TGTGCCAGCAGCGACACTCAGGGTTCCTACGGCTCACCCCTCCACTTT.